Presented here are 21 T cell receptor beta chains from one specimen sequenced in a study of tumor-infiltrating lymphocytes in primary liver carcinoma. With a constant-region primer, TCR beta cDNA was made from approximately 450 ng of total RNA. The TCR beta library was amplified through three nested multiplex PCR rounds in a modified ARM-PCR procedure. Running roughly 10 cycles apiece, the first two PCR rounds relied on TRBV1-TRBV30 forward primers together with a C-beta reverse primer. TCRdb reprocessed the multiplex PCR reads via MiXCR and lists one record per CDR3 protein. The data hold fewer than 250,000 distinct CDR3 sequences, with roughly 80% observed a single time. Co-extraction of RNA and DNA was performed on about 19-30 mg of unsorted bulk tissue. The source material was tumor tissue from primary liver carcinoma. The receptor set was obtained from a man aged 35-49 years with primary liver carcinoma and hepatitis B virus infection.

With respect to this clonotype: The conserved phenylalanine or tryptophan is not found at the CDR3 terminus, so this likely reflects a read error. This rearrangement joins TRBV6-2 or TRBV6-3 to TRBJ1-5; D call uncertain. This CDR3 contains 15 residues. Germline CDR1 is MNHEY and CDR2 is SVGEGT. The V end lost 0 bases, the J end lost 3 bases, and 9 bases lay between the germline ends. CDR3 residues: CASSYSRVLNQPQHS. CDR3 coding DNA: TGTGCCAGCAGTTACTCGAGGGTCCTCAATCAGCCCCAGCATTCT.

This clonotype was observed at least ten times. This CDR3 reads CSVTRDRAYNEQFF. The CDR3 DNA sequence: TGCAGCGTCACCCGGGACAGGGCGTACAATGAGCAGTTCTTC. The chain uses TRBV29-1 and TRBJ2-1, with 9 nucleotides matching TRBD1. The germline CDR1 and CDR2 sequences are SQVTM and ANQGSEA. The CDR3 is made up of 14 amino acids. V trimming: 6 bases; J trimming: 4 bases; junction bases outside the gene matches: 7.

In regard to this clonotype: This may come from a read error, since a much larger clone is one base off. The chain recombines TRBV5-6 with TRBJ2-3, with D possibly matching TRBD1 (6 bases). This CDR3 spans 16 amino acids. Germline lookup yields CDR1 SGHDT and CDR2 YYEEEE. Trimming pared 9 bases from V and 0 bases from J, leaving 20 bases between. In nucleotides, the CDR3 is TGTGCCAACAGGCTTGGGGGCGGAAGTAGCACAGATACGCAGTATTTT. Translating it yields CANRLGGGSSTDTQYF.

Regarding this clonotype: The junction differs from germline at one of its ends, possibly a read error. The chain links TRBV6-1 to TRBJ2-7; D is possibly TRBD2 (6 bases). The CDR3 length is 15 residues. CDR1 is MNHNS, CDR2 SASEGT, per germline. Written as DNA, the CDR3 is TGTGCCAGCAGTGAAGCAGACGGGAGCTCCTACGAGCAGTATTTC. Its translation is CASSEADGSSYEQYF.

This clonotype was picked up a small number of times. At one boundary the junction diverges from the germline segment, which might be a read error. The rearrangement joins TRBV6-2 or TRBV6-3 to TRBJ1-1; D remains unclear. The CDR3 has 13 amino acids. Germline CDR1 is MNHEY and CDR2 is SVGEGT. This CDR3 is CVSRLIENTEAFF. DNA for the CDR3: TGTGTCAGCCGACTGATAGAAAACACTGAAGCTTTCTTT.

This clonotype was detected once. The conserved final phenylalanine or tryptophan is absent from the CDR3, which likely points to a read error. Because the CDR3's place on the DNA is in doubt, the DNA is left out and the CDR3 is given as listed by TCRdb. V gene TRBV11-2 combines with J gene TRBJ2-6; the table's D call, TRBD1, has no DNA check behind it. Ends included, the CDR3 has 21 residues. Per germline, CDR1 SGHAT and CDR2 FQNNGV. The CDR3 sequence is CASSMGGDRGISLSGADVLTI.

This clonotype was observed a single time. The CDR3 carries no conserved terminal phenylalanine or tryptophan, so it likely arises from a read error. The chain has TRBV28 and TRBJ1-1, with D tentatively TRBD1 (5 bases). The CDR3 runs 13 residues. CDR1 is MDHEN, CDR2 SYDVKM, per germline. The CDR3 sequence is CGSSWRGNTEAFY. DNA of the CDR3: TGTGGCAGCAGTTGGAGGGGGAACACTGAAGCTTTCTAT.

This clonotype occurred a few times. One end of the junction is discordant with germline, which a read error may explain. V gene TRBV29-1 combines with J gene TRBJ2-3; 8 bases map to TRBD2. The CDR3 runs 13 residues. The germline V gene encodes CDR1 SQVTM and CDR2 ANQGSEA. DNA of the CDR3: TGTAGCGTTGTACTAGCGGATATAGATACGCAGTATTTT. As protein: CSVVLADIDTQYF.

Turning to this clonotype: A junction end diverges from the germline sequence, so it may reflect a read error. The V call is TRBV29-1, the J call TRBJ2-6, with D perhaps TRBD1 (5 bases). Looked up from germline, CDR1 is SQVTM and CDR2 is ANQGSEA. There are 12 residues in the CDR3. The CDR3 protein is CSVIFGAKVLTF. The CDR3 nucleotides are TGCAGCGTTATTTTTGGGGCCAAAGTCCTGACTTTC.

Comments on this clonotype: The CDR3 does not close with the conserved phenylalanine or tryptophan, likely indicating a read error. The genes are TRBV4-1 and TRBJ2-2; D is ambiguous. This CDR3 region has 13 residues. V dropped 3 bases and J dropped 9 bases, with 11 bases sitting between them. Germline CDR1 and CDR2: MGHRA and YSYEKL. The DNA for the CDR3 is TGCGCCAGCAGCCACGTCGTAGCCTGGGAGCTGTTTTAT. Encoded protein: CASSHVVAWELFY.

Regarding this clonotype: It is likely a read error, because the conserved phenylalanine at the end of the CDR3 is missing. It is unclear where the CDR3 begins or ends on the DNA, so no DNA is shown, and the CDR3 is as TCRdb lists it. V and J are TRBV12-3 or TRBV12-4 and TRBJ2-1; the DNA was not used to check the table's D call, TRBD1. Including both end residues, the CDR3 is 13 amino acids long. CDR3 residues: CASSLGQNIEQLV.

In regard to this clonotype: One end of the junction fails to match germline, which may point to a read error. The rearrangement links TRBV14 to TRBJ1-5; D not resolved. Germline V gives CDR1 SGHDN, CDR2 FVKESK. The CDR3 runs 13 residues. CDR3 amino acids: CASSQGWDQPRHF. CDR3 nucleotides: TGTGCCAGCAGCCAAGGATGGGATCAGCCCCGGCATTTT.

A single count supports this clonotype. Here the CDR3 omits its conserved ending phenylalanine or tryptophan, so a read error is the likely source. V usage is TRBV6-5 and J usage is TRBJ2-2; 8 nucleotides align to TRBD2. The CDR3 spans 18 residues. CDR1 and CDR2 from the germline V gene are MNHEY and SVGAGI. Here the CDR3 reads CARSYKGLVYGNTGELFC. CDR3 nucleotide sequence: TGTGCCCGCAGTTACAAGGGACTAGTGTACGGGAACACCGGGGAGCTGTTTTGT.

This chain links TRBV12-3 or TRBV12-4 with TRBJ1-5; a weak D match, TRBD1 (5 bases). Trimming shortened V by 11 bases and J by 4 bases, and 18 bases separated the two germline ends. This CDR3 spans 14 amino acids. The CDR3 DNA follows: TGTGCCGACAGTTTAGTGCCAGATAATCAGCCCCAGCATTTT. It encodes CADSLVPDNQPQHF.

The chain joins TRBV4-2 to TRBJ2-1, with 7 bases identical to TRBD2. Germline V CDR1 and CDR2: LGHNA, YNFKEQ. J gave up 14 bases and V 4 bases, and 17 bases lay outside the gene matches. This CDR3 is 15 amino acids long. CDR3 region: CASSLGGGSGNEEFF. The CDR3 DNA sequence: TGTGCCAGCAGCCTAGGAGGCGGGAGTGGCAACGAGGAGTTCTTC.

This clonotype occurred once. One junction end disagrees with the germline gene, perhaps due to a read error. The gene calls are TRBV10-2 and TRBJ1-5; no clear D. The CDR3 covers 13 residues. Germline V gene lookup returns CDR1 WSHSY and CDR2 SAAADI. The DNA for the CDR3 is TGCGTCAGCACAACAGAATTCAATCAGCCCCAGCATTTT. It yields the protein CVSTTEFNQPQHF.

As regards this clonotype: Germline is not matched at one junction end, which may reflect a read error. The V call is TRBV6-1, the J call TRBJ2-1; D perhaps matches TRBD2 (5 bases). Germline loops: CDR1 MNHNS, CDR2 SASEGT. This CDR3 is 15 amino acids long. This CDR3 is CVSTLERHTYNERFF. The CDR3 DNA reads TGTGTCAGCACCTTGGAGCGGCACACCTACAATGAGCGGTTCTTC.

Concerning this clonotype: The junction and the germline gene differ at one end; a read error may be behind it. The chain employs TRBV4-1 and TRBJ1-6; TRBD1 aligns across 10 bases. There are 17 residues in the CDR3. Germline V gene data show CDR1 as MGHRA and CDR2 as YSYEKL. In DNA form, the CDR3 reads TGCGCCAGGAGCCAAGATCGGGGACAGGGGCGTGGGTCACCCCTCCACTTT. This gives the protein CARSQDRGQGRGSPLHF.

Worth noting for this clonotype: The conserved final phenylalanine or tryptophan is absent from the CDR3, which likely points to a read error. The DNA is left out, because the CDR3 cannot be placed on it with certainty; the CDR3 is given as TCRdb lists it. CDR3 region: CASDRRQETKYY. This chain links TRBV2 with TRBJ2-5; TRBD1 is the table's D call and was not checked against the DNA. The CDR3 adds up to 12 amino acids, both ends counted. The germline V gene encodes CDR1 SNHLY and CDR2 FYNNEI.

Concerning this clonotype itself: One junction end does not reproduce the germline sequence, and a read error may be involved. CDR3 sequence (DNA): TGTGCCAGCAGCTTGTCTGGCAGCCCAATCCGGGAGACCCAATACTTC. This translates into CASSLSGSPIRETQYF. The rearrangement uses TRBV5-6 and TRBJ2-5; perhaps TRBD2 as D (6 bases). The CDR3 runs 16 residues. The germline V gene has CDR1 SGHDT and CDR2 YYEEEE.

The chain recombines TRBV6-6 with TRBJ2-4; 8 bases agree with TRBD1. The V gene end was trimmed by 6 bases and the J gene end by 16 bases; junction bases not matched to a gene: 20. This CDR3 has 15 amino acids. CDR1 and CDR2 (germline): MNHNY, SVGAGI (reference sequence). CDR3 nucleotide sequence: TGTGCCAGCAGGCAAGGACAGGGTGCTAGGAACATCCACTACTTC. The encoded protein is CASRQGQGARNIHYF.